This note documents a single T cell receptor (beta chain) sequence. The CDR3 loop spans 14 amino acids. Germline CDR1 reads LNHDA; CDR2 reads SQIVND (reference sequence). The V segment lost 4 bases and the J segment 5 bases; nucleotides outside the gene matches: 2. This entry is derived from a study of T cells in narcolepsy. TCRdb keeps only in-frame clones here, not all; method: immunoSEQ multiplex PCR. The sample lists some 30,000 clones, less than 85% occurring once. Input material: CD45RA- memory CD4+ T cells from PBMCs. The sequence was collected from a human donor with narcolepsy. The chain links TRBV19 to TRBJ2-1; 10 nucleotides line up with TRBD2. CDR3 protein: CASSTGLADNEQFF. The CDR3 DNA reads as TGTGCCAGTAGTACAGGACTAGCGGACAATGAGCAGTTCTTC.